This T cell receptor (beta chain) came from a study of blood T cells in healthy people across ages. Using a J-beta primer mix together with a sample-barcoded 5' primer, a second PCR was run for about 6 to 12 cycles. TCRdb ran MiXCR on the 5' RACE reads and lists one entry per CDR3 protein. This sample yields 1.2 million to 1.5 million distinct CDR3 sequences, of which around 59% are seen a single time; approximately 7% belongs to the top ten. The CDR3 sequence is 13 residues long. Findings and limits, study-wide: A roughly linear fall in TCR beta diversity per million T cells was seen with increasing age.

A word on this clonotype: Its antigen is currently unknown.

The receptor was isolated from a man in his late teens or twenties in good health. The chain uses TRBV12-3 or TRBV12-4 and TRBJ2-5, with D tentatively TRBD1 (6 bases). The assigned J gene may be wrong: the sequence end matches TRBJ2-7 better. Sequenced material: blood. The CDR3 bases are TGTGCCAGCAGTTTAATGACAGGCAACGAGCAGTACTTC. Translated: CASSLMTGNEQYF.